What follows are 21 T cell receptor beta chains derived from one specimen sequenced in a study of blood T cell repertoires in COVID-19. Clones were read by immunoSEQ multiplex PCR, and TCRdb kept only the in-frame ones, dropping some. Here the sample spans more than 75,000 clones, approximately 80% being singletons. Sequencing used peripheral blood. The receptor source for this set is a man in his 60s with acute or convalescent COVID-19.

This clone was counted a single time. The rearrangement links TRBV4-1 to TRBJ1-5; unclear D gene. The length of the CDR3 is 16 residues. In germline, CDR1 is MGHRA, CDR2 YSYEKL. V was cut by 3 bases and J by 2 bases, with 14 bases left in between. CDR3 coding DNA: TGCGCCAGCAGCCAGGCGAGGGATAAGGGCAATCAGCCCCAGCATTTT. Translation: CASSQARDKGNQPQHF.

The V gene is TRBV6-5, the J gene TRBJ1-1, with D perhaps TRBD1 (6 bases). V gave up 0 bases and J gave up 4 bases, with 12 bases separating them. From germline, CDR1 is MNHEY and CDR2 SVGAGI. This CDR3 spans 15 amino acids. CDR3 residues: CASSYSYRGSTEAFF. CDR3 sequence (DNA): TGTGCCAGCAGTTACTCGTATAGGGGGAGCACTGAAGCTTTCTTT.

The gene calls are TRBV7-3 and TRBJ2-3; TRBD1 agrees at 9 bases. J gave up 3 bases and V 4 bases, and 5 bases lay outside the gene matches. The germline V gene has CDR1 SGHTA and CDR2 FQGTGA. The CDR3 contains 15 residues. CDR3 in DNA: TGTGCCAGCAGCTCCAGACAGGGGGATACAGATACGCAGTATTTT. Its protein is CASSSRQGDTDTQYF.

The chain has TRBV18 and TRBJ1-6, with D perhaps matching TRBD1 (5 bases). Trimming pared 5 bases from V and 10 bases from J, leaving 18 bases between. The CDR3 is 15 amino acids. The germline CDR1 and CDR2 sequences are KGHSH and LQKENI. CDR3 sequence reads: CASSFIQAYESPLHF. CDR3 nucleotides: TGTGCCAGCTCATTCATACAGGCTTATGAGTCACCCCTCCACTTT.

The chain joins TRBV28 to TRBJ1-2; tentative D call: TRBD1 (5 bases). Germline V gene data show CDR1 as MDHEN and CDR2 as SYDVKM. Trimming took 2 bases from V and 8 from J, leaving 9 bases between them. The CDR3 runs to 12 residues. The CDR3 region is CASSLRGGGYTF. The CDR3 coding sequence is TGTGCCAGCAGTTTACGGGGGGGAGGCTACACCTTC.

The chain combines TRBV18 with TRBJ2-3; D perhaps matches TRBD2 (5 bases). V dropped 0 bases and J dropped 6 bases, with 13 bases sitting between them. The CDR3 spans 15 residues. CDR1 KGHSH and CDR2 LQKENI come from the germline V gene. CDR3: CASSPPPAGWDTQYF. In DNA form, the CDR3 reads TGTGCCAGCTCACCACCCCCGGCGGGTTGGGATACGCAGTATTTT.

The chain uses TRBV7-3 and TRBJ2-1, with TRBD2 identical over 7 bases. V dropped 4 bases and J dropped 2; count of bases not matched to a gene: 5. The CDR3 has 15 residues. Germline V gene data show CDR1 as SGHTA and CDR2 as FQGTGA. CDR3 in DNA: TGTGCCAGCAGCTCTTACGGGGGGACCTACAATGAGCAGTTCTTC. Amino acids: CASSSYGGTYNEQFF. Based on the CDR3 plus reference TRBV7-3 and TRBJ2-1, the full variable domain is GAGVSQTPSNKVTEKGKYVELRCDPISGHTALYWYRQSLGQGPEFLIYFQGTGAADDSGLPNDRFFAVRPEGSVSTLKIQRTERGDSAVYLCASSSYGGTYNEQFFGPGTRLTVL.

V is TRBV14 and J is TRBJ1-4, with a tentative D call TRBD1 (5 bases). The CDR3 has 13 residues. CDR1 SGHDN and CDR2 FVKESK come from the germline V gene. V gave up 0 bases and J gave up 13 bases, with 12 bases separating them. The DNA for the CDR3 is TGTGCCAGCAGCCAAGACGTGGGGGGAGGACTGTTTTTT. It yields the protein CASSQDVGGGLFF.

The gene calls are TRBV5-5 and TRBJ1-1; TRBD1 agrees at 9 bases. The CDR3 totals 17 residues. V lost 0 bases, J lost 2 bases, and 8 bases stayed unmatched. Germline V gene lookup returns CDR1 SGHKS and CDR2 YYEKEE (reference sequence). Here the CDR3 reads CASSLDGTGLRNTEAFF. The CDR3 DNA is TGTGCCAGCAGCTTGGATGGGACAGGGCTAAGAAACACTGAAGCTTTCTTT.

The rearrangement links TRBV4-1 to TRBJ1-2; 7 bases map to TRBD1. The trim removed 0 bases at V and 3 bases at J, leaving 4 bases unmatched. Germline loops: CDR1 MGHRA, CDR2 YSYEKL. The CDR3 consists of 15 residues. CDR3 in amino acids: CASSQDDREYYGYTF. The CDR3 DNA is TGCGCCAGCAGCCAAGACGACAGGGAGTACTATGGCTACACCTTC.

In DNA, the CDR3 is TGTGCCAGCAGCAAAGCGGGGCGCGTCCAGTTTAGGGCCTCCTACGAGCAGTACTTC. Translated: CASSKAGRVQFRASYEQYF. This chain connects TRBV21-1 to TRBJ2-7; TRBD1 reflects the table's D call only, with no check against the DNA. TRBV21-1 is a pseudogene locus. This CDR3 is built from 19 residues.

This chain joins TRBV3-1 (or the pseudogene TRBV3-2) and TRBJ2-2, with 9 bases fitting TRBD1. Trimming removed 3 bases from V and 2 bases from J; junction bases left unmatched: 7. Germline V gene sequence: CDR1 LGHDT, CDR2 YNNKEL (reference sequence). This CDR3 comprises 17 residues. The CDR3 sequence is CASSQLTGGINTGELFF. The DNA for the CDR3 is TGTGCCAGCAGCCAGTTGACAGGGGGAATAAACACCGGGGAGCTGTTTTTT.

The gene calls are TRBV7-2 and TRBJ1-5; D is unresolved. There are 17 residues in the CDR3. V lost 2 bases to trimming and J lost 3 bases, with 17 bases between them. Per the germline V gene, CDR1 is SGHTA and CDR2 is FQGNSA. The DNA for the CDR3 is TGTGCCAGCAGCTTACAGAGAGGATTAGCGGACAATCAGCCCCAGCATTTT. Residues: CASSLQRGLADNQPQHF.

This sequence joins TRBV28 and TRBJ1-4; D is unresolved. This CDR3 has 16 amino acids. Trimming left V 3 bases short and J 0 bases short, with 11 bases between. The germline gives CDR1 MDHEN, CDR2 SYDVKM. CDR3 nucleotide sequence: TGTGCCAGCAGTTTTTCGGGATCTGCAACTAATGAAAAACTGTTTTTT. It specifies CASSFSGSATNEKLFF.

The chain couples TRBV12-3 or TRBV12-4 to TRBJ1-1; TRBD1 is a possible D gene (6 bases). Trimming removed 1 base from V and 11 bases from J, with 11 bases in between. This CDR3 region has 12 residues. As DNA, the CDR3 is TGTGCCAGCAGTTTAGTCAGGGGACGGGCTTTCTTT. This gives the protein CASSLVRGRAFF.

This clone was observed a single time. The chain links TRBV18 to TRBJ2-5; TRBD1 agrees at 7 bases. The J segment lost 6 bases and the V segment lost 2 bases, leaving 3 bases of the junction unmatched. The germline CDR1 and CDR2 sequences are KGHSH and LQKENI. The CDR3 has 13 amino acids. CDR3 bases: TGTGCCAGCTCACCAAAACAGGGGCAGACCCAGTACTTC. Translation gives CASSPKQGQTQYF.

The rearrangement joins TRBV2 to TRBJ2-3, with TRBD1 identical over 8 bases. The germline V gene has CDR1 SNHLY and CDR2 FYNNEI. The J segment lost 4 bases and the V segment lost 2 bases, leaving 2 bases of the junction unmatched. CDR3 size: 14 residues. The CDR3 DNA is TGTGCCAGCAGTGAACCCAGGGGGCCAGATACGCAGTATTTT. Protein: CASSEPRGPDTQYF.

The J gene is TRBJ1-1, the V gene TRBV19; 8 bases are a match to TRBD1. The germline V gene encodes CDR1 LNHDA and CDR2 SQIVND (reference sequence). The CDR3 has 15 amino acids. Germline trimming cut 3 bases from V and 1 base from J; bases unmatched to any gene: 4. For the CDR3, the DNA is TGTGCCAGTAGTATCTGGGACAGGCGGAACACTGAAGCTTTCTTT. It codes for CASSIWDRRNTEAFF.

CDR3 sequence: CATSAVGQGYNEQFF. CDR3 bases: TGTGCCACCAGTGCCGTAGGACAGGGATACAATGAGCAGTTCTTC. V and J are TRBV24-1 and TRBJ2-1; 8 bases are a match to TRBD1. This CDR3 has 15 amino acids. V lost 5 bases to trimming and J lost 4 bases; unmatched junction nucleotides: 6. CDR1 KGHDR and CDR2 SFDVKD come from the germline V gene.

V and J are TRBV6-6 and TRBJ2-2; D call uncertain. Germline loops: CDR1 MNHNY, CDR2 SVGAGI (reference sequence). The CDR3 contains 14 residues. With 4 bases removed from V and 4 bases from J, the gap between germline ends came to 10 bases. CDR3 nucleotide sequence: TGTGCCAGCAGTTGGCTTTATGGCACCGGGGAGCTGTTTTTT. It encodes CASSWLYGTGELFF.

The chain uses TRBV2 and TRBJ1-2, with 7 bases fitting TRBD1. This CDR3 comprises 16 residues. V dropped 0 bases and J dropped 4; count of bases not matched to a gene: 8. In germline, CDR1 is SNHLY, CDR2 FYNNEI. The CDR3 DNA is TGTGCCAGCAGTGAAGCGGAACGAGGACAGGTCTATGGCTACACCTTC. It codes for CASSEAERGQVYGYTF.